This entry is about one T cell receptor beta chain. Per the study methods: Amplification of reference gene primers provided the estimated nucleated cell counts. Profiling relied on immunoSEQ multiplex PCR, and the TCRdb table lists in-frame clones only, not all of them. From that table come the V and J calls and clone size; the DNA was used to work out D and trimming. The table has about 210,000 clones, 80% to 90% seen once. This sample is part of a study of blood T cell repertoires in COVID-19. As for the study in general: Both acute and convalescent COVID-19 samples were obtained from the United States, Italy and Spain.

The CDR3 has 15 residues. V was cut by 0 bases and J by 5 bases, with 11 bases left in between. The V gene's germline CDR1 is LGHNA and CDR2 YNFKEQ. The chain combines TRBV4-2 with TRBJ2-1; TRBD2 is a possible D gene (6 bases). The clonotype was recovered from a woman in her forties with active or convalescent COVID-19. The sequenced sample consisted of peripheral blood. The CDR3 loop is CASSQDPGSDNEQFF. CDR3 nucleotide sequence: TGTGCCAGCAGCCAAGATCCCGGGAGTGACAATGAGCAGTTCTTC.